There are a few counts of the clone carrying this T cell receptor beta chain. Antigen specificity is unknown. This sample is drawn from a study of T-cell memory formation after mild COVID-19. Study at large: Clusters were largely donor specific.

One entry per CDR3 protein, called by TCRdb with MiXCR from the 5' RACE reads. The table includes approximately 300,000 distinct CDR3 sequences, about 15% detected once. Study-level results: Clones shrinking from day 15 to 85 showed even CD4/CD8 mixes; later expanders tilted CD4+.

The V and J ends lost 9 bases and 4 bases respectively, with 12 bases between them. The CDR3 runs 12 residues. CDR1 and CDR2 from the germline V gene are MNHEY and SVGEGT. The sequence came from a man younger than 30 who had mild COVID-19 (a few samples of this study predate the infection). Cell type and time point are not known. Sequencing was performed on PBMCs or a T cell subset sorted from them (not recorded which). The V gene is TRBV6-2 or TRBV6-3, the J gene TRBJ2-5; D may correspond to TRBD1 or TRBD2 (6 bases each). The chain's CDR3 is CASLQGGETQYF. CDR3 nucleotide sequence: TGTGCCAGTCTACAGGGAGGAGAGACCCAGTACTTC.